The source of this TCR beta chain is a study of beta chain features in type 1 diabetes (dated by TCRdb to 2016 to 2018). Regarding the research as a whole: Mean age, gender distribution, total cell number and subset yield were not different between patients and healthy donors. A total of roughly 100 million sorted cells were examined across all samples, and the number of cells per subset was strongly correlated with RNA yield. Regulatory and stem cell-like memory subsets were obtained from only 8 patients and about eight healthy donors, while naive and central memory subsets were obtained from all 30 or so donors. The study compared the TCRB repertoires of sorted circulating CD4+ T cell subsets in recently diagnosed type 1 diabetes patients with those in matched healthy donors. The full study reports these points: Shorter templates might be favored by PCR, yet because patient and control samples were amplified and corrected together, any such skew would affect both groups equally. Because cDNA was sequenced instead of genomic DNA, highly expressing activated cells could be over-represented, though the groups showed no difference in activation or CD3 levels. Naive, central memory and regulatory TCRB repertoires appeared to be more similar among patients than among healthy donors. Patients with type 1 diabetes made fewer insertions and deleted more nucleotides at VDJ recombination sites, implying thymic rearrangement abnormalities. A moderate but significant shortening of TCRB CDR3 length was observed in type 1 diabetes patients in all four CD4+ subsets. HLA sub-analyses involved small numbers of individuals, so any influence of HLA type on TCRB rearrangement remained unresolved.

Each donor gave one peripheral blood draw, averaging around 0.11 L, which was collected into heparinised tubes. A BD FACSAria II and a panel including CD45RO, CCR7, CD25, CD127, CD95 and CD27 were used to sort naive, central memory, regulatory and stem cell-like memory CD4+ T cells. Every sorted population had a purity above 95%. PBMCs were isolated right away by Lymphoprep density gradient centrifugation and were stained directly, without culture. So that batch effects would be minimized, each experiment stained and sorted samples in pairs, pairing one healthy donor with one patient. All of the isolated RNA was reverse transcribed with the High Capacity cDNA Reverse Transcription Kit, so expressed TCRB transcripts were sequenced. Naive, central memory and regulatory T cell samples underwent deep immunoSEQ sequencing, averaging around 4 million total reads per sample. Sorted cells were lysed in RLT buffer, and RNA was extracted using DNase-treated RNeasy Micro or Mini kits according to cell number. Each cell subset was processed separately to prevent cross-contamination, with patient and healthy donor samples processed together. The immunoSEQ multiplex PCR was used to amplify TCRB sequences from cDNA, yielding 87-bp fragments that span the CDR3 region. Sequencing of the amplicons was done on the Illumina HiSeq platform. In the original analysis: Synthetic template baselines were used to correct PCR bias computationally, reads within Hamming distance 2 were collapsed together, and singletons that could not be merged were discarded. Reads were aligned against IMGT to assign V, D and J genes, CDR3 length and insertions or deletions at six rearrangement sites. Within each subset, clonotype counts were normalized to the number of sorted cells before true diversity and Gini coefficients were calculated with the tcR R package. Repertoire sharing was quantified using the overlap coefficient calculated on TCRB nucleotide sequences. Out-of-frame TCRB sequences from naive cells were analyzed to stand in for the pre-selection repertoire. TCRdb holds this immuneACCESS table with in-frame rearrangements only. Some clones are missing; in checked studies, unresolved V genes explain under half, and the rest has no known cause. That table supplies the V and J calls and clone size; D and trimming were determined from the DNA. The sample table holds about 230,000 clones, of which 9.6% were seen once. The ten largest account for under 0.045% of the sample.

Notes on this clone: Its antigen remains undetermined. Base qualities are missing; no much larger clone stands one base away.

Reading the germline V gene gives CDR1 SGDLS and CDR2 YYNGEE. From the cysteine through the phenylalanine, the CDR3 covers 17 amino acids. Solely the CDR3 DNA is kept, with 51 bases framed from the first base. The V and J ends are trimmed by 0 bases and 3 bases, leaving 19 bases between them. This receptor was identified in a woman between 18 and 29 years old in good health. This chain is built from TRBV9 and TRBJ2-7, with TRBD1 perhaps the D gene, on 5 matching bases. What was sequenced was naive CD4+ T cells from blood. The intended sense of this specimen's cell subset or site label: true naive CD4+ T cells. The DNA sequence follows: TGTGCCAGCAGCGTAGATCCAGGGTCAGGGATTCTCTACGAGCAGTACTTC. It specifies CASSVDPGSGILYEQYF. The variable domain in full, with residues beyond the CDR3 obtained from the reference TRBV9 and TRBJ2-7 genes, is DSGVTQTPKHLITATGQRVTLRCSPRSGDLSVYWYQQSLDQGLQFLIQYYNGEERAKGNILERFSAQQFPDLHSELNLSSLELGDSALYFCASSVDPGSGILYEQYFGPGTRLTVT.